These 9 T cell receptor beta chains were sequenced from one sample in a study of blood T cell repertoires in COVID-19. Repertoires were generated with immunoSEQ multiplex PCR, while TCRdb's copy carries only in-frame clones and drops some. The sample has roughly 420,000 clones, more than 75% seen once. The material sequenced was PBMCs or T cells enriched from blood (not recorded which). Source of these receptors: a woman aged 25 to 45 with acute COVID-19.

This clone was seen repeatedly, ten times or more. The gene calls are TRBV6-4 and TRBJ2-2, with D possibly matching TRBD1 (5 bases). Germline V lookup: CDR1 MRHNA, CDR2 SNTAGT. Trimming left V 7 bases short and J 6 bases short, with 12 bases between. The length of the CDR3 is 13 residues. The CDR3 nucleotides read TGTGCCAGCACCGAAGGGGAAGCCGGGGAGCTGTTTTTT. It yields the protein CASTEGEAGELFF.

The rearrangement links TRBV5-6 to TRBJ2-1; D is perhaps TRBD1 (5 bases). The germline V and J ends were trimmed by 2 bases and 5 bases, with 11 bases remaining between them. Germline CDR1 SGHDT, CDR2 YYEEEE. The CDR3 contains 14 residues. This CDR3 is CASSFGHENNEQFF. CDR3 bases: TGTGCCAGCAGCTTCGGACACGAAAACAATGAGCAGTTCTTC.

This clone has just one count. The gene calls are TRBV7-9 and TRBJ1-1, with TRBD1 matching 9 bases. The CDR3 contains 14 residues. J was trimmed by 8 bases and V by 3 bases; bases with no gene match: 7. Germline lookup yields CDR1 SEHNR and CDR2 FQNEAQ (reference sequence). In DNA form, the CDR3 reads TGTGCCAGCAGCTTGTCCGGACAGGGGAGAGAAGCTTTCTTT. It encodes CASSLSGQGREAFF.

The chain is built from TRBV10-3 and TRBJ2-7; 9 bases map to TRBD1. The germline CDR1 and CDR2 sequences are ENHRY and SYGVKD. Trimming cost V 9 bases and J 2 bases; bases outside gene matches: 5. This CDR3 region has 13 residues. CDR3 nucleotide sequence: TGTGCCATTGCACAGGGGGCGACCTACGAGCAGTACTTC. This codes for CAIAQGATYEQYF.

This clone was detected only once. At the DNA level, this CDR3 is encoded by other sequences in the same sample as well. CDR3 loop: CASSFGGASYNEQFF. The CDR3 bases are TGCGCCAGCAGCTTCGGGGGGGCCTCCTACAATGAGCAGTTCTTC. This chain uses TRBV5-1 with TRBJ2-1; 8 bases are shared with TRBD2. J was trimmed by 0 bases and V by 2 bases; bases with no gene match: 1. The CDR3 contains 15 residues. Germline loops: CDR1 SGHRS, CDR2 YFSETQ.

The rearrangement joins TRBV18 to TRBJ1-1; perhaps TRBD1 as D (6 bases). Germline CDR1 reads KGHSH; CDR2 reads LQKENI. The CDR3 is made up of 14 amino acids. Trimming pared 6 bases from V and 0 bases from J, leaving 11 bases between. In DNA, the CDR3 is TGTGCCAGCTCGCCCGGGACAATGAACACTGAAGCTTTCTTT. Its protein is CASSPGTMNTEAFF.

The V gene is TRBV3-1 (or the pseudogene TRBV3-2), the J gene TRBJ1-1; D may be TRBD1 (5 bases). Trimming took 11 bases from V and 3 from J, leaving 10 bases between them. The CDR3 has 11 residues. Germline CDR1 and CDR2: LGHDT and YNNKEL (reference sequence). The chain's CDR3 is CAPGGDTEAFF. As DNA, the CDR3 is TGTGCCCCGGGGGGGGACACTGAAGCTTTCTTT.

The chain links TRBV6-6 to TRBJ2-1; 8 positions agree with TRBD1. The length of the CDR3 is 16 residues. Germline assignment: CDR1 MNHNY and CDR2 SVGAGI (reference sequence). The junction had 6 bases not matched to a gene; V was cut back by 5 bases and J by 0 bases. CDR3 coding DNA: TGTGCCAGCAGTCTTCGACAGGGGACCTCCTACAATGAGCAGTTCTTC. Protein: CASSLRQGTSYNEQFF.

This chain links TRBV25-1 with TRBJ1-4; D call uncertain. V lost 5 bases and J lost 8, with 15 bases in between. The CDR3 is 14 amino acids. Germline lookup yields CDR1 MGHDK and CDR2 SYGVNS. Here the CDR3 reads CASSSPGVREKLFF. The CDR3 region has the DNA TGTGCCAGCAGTTCGCCGGGAGTGAGGGAAAAACTGTTTTTT.